The source of this T cell receptor (beta chain) is a study of shared clonotypes between healthy human individuals. Study results and limitations: Large sequencing depth failed to make sorted-subset sequencing complete, rarefaction showed. Generally, naive subsets came out with larger estimated richness than memory subsets. Lower generation probabilities were found for non-shared clonotypes than for those shared by all four donors.

CDR3 length: 14 amino acids. V was trimmed by 5 bases and J by 4 bases, leaving 15 bases between them. From germline, CDR1 is SGHTA and CDR2 FQGNSA. Each of the donors was a healthy adult who was HIV-negative and had not had a recent acute infection or vaccination. Generated by immunoSEQ multiplex PCR, the TCRdb table keeps only in-frame clones and is missing some. The sample includes about 990,000 clones, roughly 74% of them seen just once. About this clone itself: What it binds is unknown. This CDR3 is also generated by other DNA sequences in the sample.

The sequenced material came from memory CD4+ T cells from PBMCs. Indicated subset: CD45RA-negative fraction. The genes are TRBV7-2 and TRBJ2-7; D may match TRBD1 or TRBD2 (7 bases each). The origin of this receptor is a man between 18 and 35 years old in good health. Some clones in this sample may be carry-over from other donors' samples. CDR3 loop: CASSPQGGRYEQYF. The CDR3 DNA reads TGTGCCAGCAGCCCTCAGGGGGGGAGGTACGAGCAGTACTTC.